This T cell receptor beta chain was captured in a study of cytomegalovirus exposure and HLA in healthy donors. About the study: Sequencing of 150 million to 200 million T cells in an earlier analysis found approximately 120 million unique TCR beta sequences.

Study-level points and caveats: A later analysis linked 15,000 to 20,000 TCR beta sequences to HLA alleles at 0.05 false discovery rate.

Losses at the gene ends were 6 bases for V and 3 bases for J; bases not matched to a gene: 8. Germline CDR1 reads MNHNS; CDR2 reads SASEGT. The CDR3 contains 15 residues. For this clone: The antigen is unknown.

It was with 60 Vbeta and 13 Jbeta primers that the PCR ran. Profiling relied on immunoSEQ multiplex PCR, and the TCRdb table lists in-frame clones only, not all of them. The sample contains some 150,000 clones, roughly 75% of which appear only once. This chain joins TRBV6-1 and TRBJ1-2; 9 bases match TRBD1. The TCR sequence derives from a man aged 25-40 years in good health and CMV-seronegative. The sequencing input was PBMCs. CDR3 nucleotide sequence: TGTGCCAGCAGGCCCGAGGACAGGGGTGACTATGGCTACACCTTC. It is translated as CASRPEDRGDYGYTF.